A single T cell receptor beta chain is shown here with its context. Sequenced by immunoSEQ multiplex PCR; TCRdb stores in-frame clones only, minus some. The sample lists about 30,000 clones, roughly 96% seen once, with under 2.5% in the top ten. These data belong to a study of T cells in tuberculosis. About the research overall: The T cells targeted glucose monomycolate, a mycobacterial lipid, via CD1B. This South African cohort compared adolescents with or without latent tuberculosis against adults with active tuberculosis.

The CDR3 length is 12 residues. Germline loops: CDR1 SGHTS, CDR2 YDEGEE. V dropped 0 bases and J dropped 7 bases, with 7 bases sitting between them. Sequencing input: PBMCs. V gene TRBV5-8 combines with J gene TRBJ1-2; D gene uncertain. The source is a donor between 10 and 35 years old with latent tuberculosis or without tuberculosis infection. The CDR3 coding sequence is TGTGCCAGCAGCTTGGGTCCCTCTGGCTACACCTTC. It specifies CASSLGPSGYTF.